One and the same sample provided the 6 T cell receptor beta chains below, sequenced in a study of blood T cells in healthy people across ages. The use of a sample-barcoded 5' primer and a J-beta primer mix characterized a second PCR of 7 to 11 cycles. MiXCR, applied by TCRdb to the 5' RACE reads, yields one record per CDR3 protein. The sample has roughly 1.9 million distinct CDR3 sequences; around 42% are singletons. Sequencing was performed on blood. The source is a human donor in good health.

This clonotype was detected many times. V is TRBV29-1 and J is TRBJ1-2, with a possible D match to TRBD1 (6 bases). CDR3 length: 13 amino acids. V lost 4 bases and J 1 base, leaving 10 bases between the germline ends. Per germline, CDR1 SQVTM and CDR2 ANQGSEA. CDR3 sequence reads: CSVGTAVNYGYTF. CDR3 sequence (DNA): TGCAGCGTTGGGACAGCTGTTAACTATGGCTACACCTTC.

This rearrangement joins TRBV20-1 to TRBJ2-7, with a tentative D call TRBD2 (7 bases). The CDR3 has 16 amino acids. V was shortened by 0 bases and J by 0 bases, with 15 bases between the two germline ends. Germline V gene data show CDR1 as DFQATT and CDR2 as SNEGSKA (reference sequence). Written as DNA, the CDR3 is TGCAGTGCTAGAGATCACAAAGGGGGGGTCTCCTACGAGCAGTACTTC. Its protein is CSARDHKGGVSYEQYF.

The table lists this clonotype with a few counts. The chain employs TRBV12-3 or TRBV12-4 and TRBJ2-7; D not resolved. The V gene lost 2 bases and the J gene lost 6 bases, with 14 bases spanning the gap. This CDR3 spans 14 amino acids. This CDR3 reads CASSLSGPFREQYF. As DNA, the CDR3 is TGTGCCAGCAGTTTAAGTGGTCCTTTTCGCGAGCAGTACTTC.

This clonotype was found a few times. The germline gene is not matched at one end of the junction; a read error may be the cause. V usage is TRBV5-5 and J usage is TRBJ2-4, with D perhaps given as TRBD1 or TRBD2 (7 bases each). Germline V gene lookup returns CDR1 SGHKS and CDR2 YYEKEE (reference sequence). CDR3 size: 12 residues. CDR3 sequence reads: CPSSSRGGIQYF. Here the CDR3 DNA reads TGTCCCAGCAGCTCCAGGGGGGGCATTCAGTACTTC.

The chain is built from TRBV7-3 and TRBJ2-1, with TRBD2 matching 9 bases. Germline CDR1 and CDR2: SGHTA and FQGTGA. This CDR3 region has 16 residues. The V gene end was trimmed by 3 bases and the J gene end by 7 bases; junction bases not matched to a gene: 10. This chain's CDR3 is CASSFLAGGAQNEQFF. DNA for the CDR3: TGTGCCAGCAGCTTCCTGGCGGGGGGGGCACAAAATGAGCAGTTCTTC.

The V gene is TRBV29-1, the J gene TRBJ2-3; 8 bases map to TRBD1. There are 15 residues in the CDR3. CDR1 and CDR2 from the germline V gene are SQVTM and ANQGSEA. J lost 4 bases, V lost 7 bases, and 13 bases had no gene match. The CDR3 sequence: CSAAGGQGIADTQYF. The DNA of the CDR3 is TGCAGCGCCGCGGGCGGACAGGGCATTGCAGATACGCAGTATTTT.